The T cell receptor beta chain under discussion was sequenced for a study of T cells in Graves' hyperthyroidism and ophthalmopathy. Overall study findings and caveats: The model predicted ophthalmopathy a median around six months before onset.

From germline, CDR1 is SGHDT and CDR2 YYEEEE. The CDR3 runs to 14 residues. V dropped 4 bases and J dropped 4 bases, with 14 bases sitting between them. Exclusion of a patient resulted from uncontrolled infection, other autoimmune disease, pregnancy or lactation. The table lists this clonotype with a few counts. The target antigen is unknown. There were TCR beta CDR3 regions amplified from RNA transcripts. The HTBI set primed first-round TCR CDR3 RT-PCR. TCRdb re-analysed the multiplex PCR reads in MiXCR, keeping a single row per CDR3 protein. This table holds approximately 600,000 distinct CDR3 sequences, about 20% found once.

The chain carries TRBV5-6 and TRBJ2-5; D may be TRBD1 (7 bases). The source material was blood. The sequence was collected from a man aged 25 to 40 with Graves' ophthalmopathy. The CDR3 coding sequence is TGTGCCAGCAGCCCGTCAGGGGGGAGAGAGACCCAGTACTTC. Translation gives CASSPSGGRETQYF.